This TCR beta chain was sequenced in a study of blood T cell repertoires in COVID-19 (dated by TCRdb to the early 2020s). Background on the whole study: The collaborator samples originated in the United States, Italy and Spain and spanned the acute and convalescent phases of COVID-19. The material from the prospective study consisted of cDNA or gDNA derived from T cells, B-cell-depleted T cells, or PBMCs. Subjects who had been exposed to COVID-19, were actively infected with it, or had recovered from it provided the deeply sampled blood TCRbeta repertoires that made up the dataset. A freely available public database, intended as a resource for researchers studying the immune response to SARS-CoV-2, is where the repertoires were released. Samples were obtained from the ongoing ImmuneRACE study (first 160 participants) and from 950 to 1,500 subjects provided by 6 global collaborators. Sample metadata almost always included a de-identified subject ID, COVID-19 status, age in years and sex. Where available, HLA class I and class II types were taken from metadata supplied by the sample provider and were not determined by assay-based typing.

Paper-wide results and their limitations: The amount of clinical and demographic metadata varied by source and participant and was provided uncurated.

In regard to this clone: The clone's antigen remains unknown. No qualities accompany the bases; no much larger clone lies one base away.

Each collaborating institution followed its own protocols to collect whole blood in K2EDTA tubes. For TCRbeta analysis, collaborator samples were shipped as frozen whole blood, as isolated PBMCs, or as DNA extracted from either sample type. TCRbeta CDR3 regions were amplified from genomic DNA using the immunoSEQ Assay, a bias-controlled multiplex PCR. Regarding the original processing steps: Within the assay, amplification of reference gene primers was used to estimate how many nucleated cells each sample contained. To quantify the absolute abundance of each unique TCRbeta CDR3 rearrangement, sequence reads were collapsed and filtered. For each sample, productive Simpson clonality was calculated as the square root of Simpson's diversity index over productive rearrangements. This is the immuneACCESS table as TCRdb keeps it, with only in-frame sequences that have V and J called. A part of the clones is gone; compared with another copy, unresolved V genes explain less than half, and the rest is unexplained. The V and J calls and clone size were taken over from that table, and D and trimming were inferred from the DNA. In this sample the table shows hundreds of thousands of clones, approximately 86% of which occur a single time. The top ten constitute over 1.2% of the sample.

The CDR3 covers 13 residues, taking in both the cysteine and the phenylalanine. The sequence is cut down to CDR3 DNA, 39 bases in frame from base 1. V drops 10 bases and J drops 0 bases, leaving 12 bases in between. The germline V gene (reference sequence) sets CDR1 to LNHDA and CDR2 to SQIVND. The chain is encoded by TRBV19 joined to TRBJ1-2; perhaps TRBD1 is the D gene, with 6 bases matching. The specimen was peripheral blood. This clonotype was obtained from an elderly man with acute or convalescent COVID-19. CDR3 protein: CATRQVTNYGYTF. The nucleotide sequence is given as TGTGCCACCAGACAGGTTACTAACTATGGCTACACCTTC.